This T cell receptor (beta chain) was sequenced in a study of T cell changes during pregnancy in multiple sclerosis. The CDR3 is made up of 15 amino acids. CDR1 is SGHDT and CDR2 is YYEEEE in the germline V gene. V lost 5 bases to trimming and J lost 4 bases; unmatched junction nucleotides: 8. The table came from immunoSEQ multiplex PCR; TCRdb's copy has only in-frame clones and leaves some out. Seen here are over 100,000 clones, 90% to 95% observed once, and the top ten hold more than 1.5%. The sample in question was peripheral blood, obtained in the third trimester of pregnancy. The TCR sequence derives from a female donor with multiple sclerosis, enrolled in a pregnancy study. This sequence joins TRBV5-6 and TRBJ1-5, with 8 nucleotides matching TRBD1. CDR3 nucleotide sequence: TGTGCCAGCAGTCGTGACAGGGGCATAAATCAGCCCCAGCATTTT. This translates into CASSRDRGINQPQHF. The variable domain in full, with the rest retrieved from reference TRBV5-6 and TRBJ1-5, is DAGVTQSPTHLIKTRGQQVTLRCSPKSGHDTVSWYQQALGQGPQFIFQYYEEEERQRGNFPDRFSGHQFPNYSSELNVNALLLGDSALYLCASSRDRGINQPQHFGDGTRLSIL.